This TCR beta chain was retrieved from a study of cytomegalovirus exposure and HLA in healthy donors. Study-wide background: An analysis done earlier identified fewer than 140 million unique TCR beta sequences from about 179 million T cells.

Germline lookup yields CDR1 SGHAT and CDR2 FQNNGV. Trimming removed 6 bases from V and 7 bases from J; junction bases left unmatched: 8. CDR3 length equals 15 residues. A word on this clone: Its antigen is still unknown.

The PCR contained 60 Vbeta and 13 Jbeta primers. Authors' data handling: Per a later analysis, the number of unique TCR beta chains was approximately 80 million, of which about 11 million were shared. Method: immunoSEQ multiplex PCR; TCRdb's copy keeps in-frame clones and lacks some. V, J and clone size are those of that table, while D and trimming were read from the DNA. The clone table shows 100,000 to 150,000 clones, with the ten largest holding less than 2%. Whole-study findings and limits: In a later analysis, at a false discovery rate of 0.05, 15,000 to 20,000 TCR beta sequences matched HLA alleles. A missense DCLRE1C variant was associated with V- and J-gene trimming of TCR beta chains in a later analysis, and an independent cohort replicated the association.

The source of this sequence is a man between 18 and 35 years old in good health and CMV-seronegative. The chain carries TRBV11-2 and TRBJ2-1, with 11 bases lining up with TRBD2. Sample: PBMCs. The CDR3 sequence is CASSPSSGRLNEQFF. The CDR3 DNA follows: TGTGCCAGCAGTCCATCTAGCGGGAGGTTGAATGAGCAGTTCTTC.